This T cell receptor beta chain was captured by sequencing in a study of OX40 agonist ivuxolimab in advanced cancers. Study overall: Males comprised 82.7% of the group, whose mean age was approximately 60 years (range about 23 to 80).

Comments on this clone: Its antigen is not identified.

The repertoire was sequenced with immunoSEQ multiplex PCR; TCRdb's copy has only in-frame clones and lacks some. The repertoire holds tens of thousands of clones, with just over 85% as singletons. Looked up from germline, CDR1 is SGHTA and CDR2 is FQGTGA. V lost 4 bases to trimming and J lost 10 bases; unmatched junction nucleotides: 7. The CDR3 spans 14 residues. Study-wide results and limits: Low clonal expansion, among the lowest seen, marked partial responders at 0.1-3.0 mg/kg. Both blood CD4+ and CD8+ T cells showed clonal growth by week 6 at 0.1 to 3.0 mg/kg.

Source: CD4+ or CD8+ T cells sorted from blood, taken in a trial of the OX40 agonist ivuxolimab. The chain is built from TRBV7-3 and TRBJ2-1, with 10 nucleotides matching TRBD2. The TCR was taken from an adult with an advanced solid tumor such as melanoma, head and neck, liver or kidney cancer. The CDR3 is CASSYTSGDREQFF. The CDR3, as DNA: TGTGCCAGCAGCTATACTAGCGGGGACCGGGAGCAGTTCTTC.